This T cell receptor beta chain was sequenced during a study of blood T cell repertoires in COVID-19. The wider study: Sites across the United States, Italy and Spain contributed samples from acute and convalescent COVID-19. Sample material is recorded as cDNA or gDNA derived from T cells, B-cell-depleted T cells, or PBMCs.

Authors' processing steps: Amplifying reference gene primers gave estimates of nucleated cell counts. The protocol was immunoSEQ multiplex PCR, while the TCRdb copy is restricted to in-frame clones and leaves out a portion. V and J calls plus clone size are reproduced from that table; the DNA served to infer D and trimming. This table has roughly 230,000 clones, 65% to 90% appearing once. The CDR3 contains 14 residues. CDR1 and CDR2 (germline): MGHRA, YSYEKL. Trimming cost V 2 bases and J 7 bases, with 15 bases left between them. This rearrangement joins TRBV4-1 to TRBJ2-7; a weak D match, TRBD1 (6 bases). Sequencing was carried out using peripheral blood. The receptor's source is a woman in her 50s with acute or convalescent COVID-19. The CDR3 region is CASSQSQGLWEQYF. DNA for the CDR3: TGCGCCAGCAGCCAATCACAGGGTTTGTGGGAGCAGTACTTC.